This TCR beta chain was recovered during a study of T-cell memory formation after mild COVID-19. Study outcomes and limitations: Within pre-infection memory, some responding clones were found, suggesting cross-reactive memory joined. Contracting CD8+ clones were enriched in EMRA, CD4+ mainly in CM and EM. Clones that shrank (day 15 to 85) were balanced CD4/CD8, whereas later expanders leaned CD4+.

As concerns this clonotype: Its antigen is still unknown.

The V gene's germline CDR1 is LNHDA and CDR2 SQIVND (reference sequence). This CDR3 is 15 amino acids long. V dropped 5 bases and J dropped 1; count of bases not matched to a gene: 4. TCRdb reanalysed the 5' RACE reads using MiXCR and keeps one entry per CDR3 protein. The table lists more than 250,000 distinct CDR3 sequences, 15% to 20% of them singletons, with 22% in the top ten. Input material: PBMCs or a T cell subset sorted from them (not recorded which). The chain recombines TRBV19 with TRBJ2-5; 10 nucleotides line up with TRBD2. The TCR was taken from a man aged 18 to 35 who had mild COVID-19 (a few samples of this study predate the infection). Cell type and time point are not known. In nucleotides, the CDR3 is TGTGCCAGTAGTTCTAGCGGGGGTCCCCAAGAGACCCAGTACTTC. Protein product: CASSSSGGPQETQYF.